Below, 31 T cell receptor beta chains from the same sample are listed, as sequenced in a study of beta chain features in type 1 diabetes. Their antigens remain unidentified. Overall study results and limits: Moderately but significantly shorter TCRB CDR3s were found in Type 1 diabetes patients in all four CD4+ subsets.

Isolated RNA was reverse transcribed in full, so expressed TCRB transcripts were sequenced. Assay: immunoSEQ multiplex PCR; the TCRdb copy retains only in-frame clones and omits some. Counted here are over 40,000 clones, about 66% occurring once; the ten biggest clones make up 2% to 2.5%. Sequenced input: Tregs from blood. The receptors were gathered from a woman between 18 and 30 years old with type 1 diabetes.

Comment on this clone: Germline is not matched at one junction end, which may reflect a read error. The chain joins TRBV29-1 to TRBJ1-1; D is possibly TRBD1 (6 bases). The germline gives CDR1 SQVTM, CDR2 ANQGSEA. The CDR3 has 12 residues. CDR3: CSVRMTGPNPLF. The CDR3 nucleotides read TGCAGCGTTCGAATGACAGGACCAAACCCGCTTTTT.

The chain joins TRBV5-1 to TRBJ1-5; D remains unclear. The V end lost 4 bases, the J end lost 4 bases, and 9 bases lay between the germline ends. From germline, CDR1 is SGHRS and CDR2 YFSETQ. The length of the CDR3 is 13 residues. The CDR3 region is CASSAGLNQPQHF. In DNA form, the CDR3 reads TGCGCCAGCAGCGCGGGGTTGAATCAGCCCCAGCATTTT.

The chain joins TRBV4-3 to TRBJ1-2; D gene unclear. V lost 0 bases, J lost 1 base, and 6 bases lay in between. The CDR3 is 14 amino acids. The germline gives CDR1 LGHNA, CDR2 YSLEER. The CDR3 DNA reads as TGCGCCAGCAGCCAAGAGGGCCTTAACTATGGCTACACCTTC. Amino acids: CASSQEGLNYGYTF.

This chain links TRBV5-5 with TRBJ2-3; 14 bases are shared with TRBD2. CDR1 is SGHKS, CDR2 YYEKEE, per germline (reference sequence). The CDR3 runs to 15 residues. V was pared by 3 bases and J by 7 bases, with 4 bases of the junction left unmatched. In nucleotides, the CDR3 is TGTGCCAGCAGCTCCGGACTAGCGGGGGGAAATACGCAGTATTTT. It codes for CASSSGLAGGNTQYF.

This clone came up a few times. The chain has TRBV7-3 and TRBJ2-7; 7 nucleotides line up with TRBD2. Germline CDR1 SGHTA, CDR2 FQGTGA. This CDR3 is built from 14 residues. Losses at the gene ends were 8 bases for V and 0 bases for J; bases not matched to a gene: 7. The CDR3 loop is CASCAGDCSYEQYF. CDR3 DNA: TGTGCCAGCTGCGCGGGGGACTGCTCCTACGAGCAGTACTTC.

This clone has a single count. J is TRBJ1-3 and V is TRBV5-1; 7 nucleotides match TRBD1. The junction had 10 bases not matched to a gene; V was cut back by 4 bases and J by 0 bases. Germline CDR1 SGHRS, CDR2 YFSETQ. The CDR3 sequence is 17 residues long. The CDR3 sequence: CASSRDRYSSSGNTIYF. Written as DNA, the CDR3 is TGCGCCAGCAGCCGGGACAGATACTCGAGCTCTGGAAACACCATATATTTT.

Points on this clone: At one of its ends the junction is not consistent with the germline gene, which may arise from a read error. This chain joins TRBV5-4 and TRBJ2-1, with unresolved D. Germline-derived CDR1 and CDR2 are SGHNT and YYREEE (reference sequence). CDR3 length: 11 residues. CDR3 nucleotides: TGTGCCAGCAGCTCCGACAATGAGCAGTTCTTC. Translating gives CASSSDNEQFF.

CDR3 protein: CAWSVADVQFF. The CDR3 region has the DNA TGTGCCTGGAGCGTCGCGGATGTGCAGTTCTTC. V is TRBV30 and J is TRBJ2-1; D is uncertain. The germline CDR1 and CDR2 sequences are GTSNPN and SVGIG (reference sequence). Trimming stripped 3 bases from V and 12 bases from J, with 12 bases between. The CDR3 sequence is 11 residues long.

The chain has TRBV7-9 and TRBJ2-2; D perhaps matches TRBD1 (6 bases). Germline CDR1 SEHNR, CDR2 FQNEAQ (reference sequence). This CDR3 spans 14 amino acids. V gave up 6 bases and J gave up 4 bases, with 12 bases separating them. The CDR3 bases are TGTGCCAGCAGGATACAGGGTTCCACCGGGGAGCTGTTTTTT. This translates into CASRIQGSTGELFF.

This sequence joins TRBV6-5 and TRBJ2-3; tentatively, D is TRBD2 (5 bases). V was shortened by 7 bases and J by 8 bases, with 19 bases between the two germline ends. Per germline, CDR1 MNHEY and CDR2 SVGAGI. The CDR3 sequence is 14 residues long. The CDR3 region is CASKFLEALGTQYF. CDR3 DNA sequence: TGTGCCAGCAAGTTTTTGGAGGCCCTTGGTACGCAGTATTTT.

The chain joins TRBV9 to TRBJ2-2, with D perhaps matching TRBD1 (5 bases). The CDR3 has 16 residues. Looked up from germline, CDR1 is SGDLS and CDR2 is YYNGEE. The V gene lost 0 bases and the J gene lost 0 bases, with 9 bases spanning the gap. DNA for the CDR3: TGTGCCAGCAGCGTAGAGGGGAATTCGAACACCGGGGAGCTGTTTTTT. This translates into CASSVEGNSNTGELFF.

The sample holds a few counts of this clone. The chain links TRBV9 to TRBJ1-2; D might be TRBD1 (6 bases). Looked up from germline, CDR1 is SGDLS and CDR2 is YYNGEE. V was clipped by 4 bases and J by 5 bases, with 15 bases between them. This CDR3 has 14 amino acids. The DNA of the CDR3 is TGTGCCAGCAGCCCCAGGACAGCTCCTTATGGCTACACCTTC. It yields the protein CASSPRTAPYGYTF.

V usage is TRBV7-2 and J usage is TRBJ1-2; 9 positions agree with TRBD1. The V and J ends lost 5 bases and 13 bases, in that order; junction bases with no gene match: 8. Germline lookup yields CDR1 SGHTA and CDR2 FQGNSA. This CDR3 has 12 amino acids. DNA of the CDR3: TGTGCCAGCAGCCCGGGACAGGGAGGTTTCACCTTC. Its protein product is CASSPGQGGFTF.

V gene TRBV7-2 combines with J gene TRBJ2-3, with D possibly TRBD2 on 7 matching bases. This CDR3 contains 18 residues. Trimming cost V 5 bases and J 2 bases, with 23 bases left between them. CDR1 SGHTA and CDR2 FQGNSA come from the germline V gene. This chain's CDR3 is CASSPRGGFTTSTDTQYF. CDR3 DNA: TGTGCCAGCAGCCCAAGGGGGGGCTTCACTACTTCCACAGATACGCAGTATTTT.

V usage is TRBV29-1 and J usage is TRBJ2-1; 14 bases are a match to TRBD2. The CDR3 has 14 residues. Germline V gene sequence: CDR1 SQVTM, CDR2 ANQGSEA. V lost 3 bases, J lost 8 bases, and 3 bases stayed unmatched. The CDR3, as DNA: TGCAGCGTTGAGGGACTAGCGGGAGAGTATGAGCAGTTCTTC. Amino acid sequence: CSVEGLAGEYEQFF.

The rearrangement links TRBV20-1 to TRBJ2-5, with a tentative D call TRBD2 (5 bases). Trimming removed 5 bases at V and 4 bases at J, with 8 bases between. Per the germline V gene, CDR1 is DFQATT and CDR2 is SNEGSKA (reference sequence). CDR3 length: 11 amino acids. The CDR3 DNA reads as TGCAGTGCTGAGCGGACAGAGACCCAGTACTTC. It encodes CSAERTETQYF.

V gene TRBV7-2 combines with J gene TRBJ1-4; a weak D match, TRBD1 (5 bases). Trimming took 4 bases from V and 5 from J, leaving 17 bases between them. Germline loops: CDR1 SGHTA, CDR2 FQGNSA. The CDR3 loop spans 16 amino acids. The DNA for the CDR3 is TGTGCCAGCAGCTCACAAGGGCGGGGCATAAATGAAAAACTGTTTTTT. The encoded protein is CASSSQGRGINEKLFF. Variable domain in full (rest from reference TRBV7-2 and TRBJ1-4): GAGVSQSPSNKVTEKGKDVELRCDPISGHTALYWYRQSLGQGLEFLIYFQGNSAPDKSGLPSDRFSAERTGGSVSTLTIQRTQQEDSAVYLCASSSQGRGINEKLFFGSGTQLSVL.

This chain connects TRBV7-2 to TRBJ2-3; 11 bases are shared with TRBD2. Unmatched junction bases numbered 2, after V lost 2 bases and J lost 1 base. This CDR3 spans 16 amino acids. Germline V gene sequence: CDR1 SGHTA, CDR2 FQGNSA. DNA for the CDR3: TGTGCCAGCAGCTTAACGACTAGCGGGGGCACAGATACGCAGTATTTT. Translating gives CASSLTTSGGTDTQYF. Drawing the rest from reference TRBV7-2 and TRBJ2-3, the complete variable domain is GAGVSQSPSNKVTEKGKDVELRCDPISGHTALYWYRQSLGQGLEFLIYFQGNSAPDKSGLPSDRFSAERTGGSVSTLTIQRTQQEDSAVYLCASSLTTSGGTDTQYFGPGTRLTVL.

The chain combines TRBV15 with TRBJ2-1; possible D gene TRBD2, 6 bases. The CDR3 is made up of 15 amino acids. Germline V lookup: CDR1 LNHNV, CDR2 YYDKDF (reference sequence). Trimming took 5 bases from V and 5 from J, leaving 16 bases between them. This chain's CDR3 is CATSYGDFLNNEQFF. In DNA, the CDR3 is TGTGCCACCAGCTATGGGGACTTTCTAAACAATGAGCAGTTCTTC.

V and J are TRBV25-1 and TRBJ1-3; no clear D gene. V was clipped by 4 bases and J by 7 bases, with 11 bases between them. The CDR3 contains 13 residues. The germline V gene has CDR1 MGHDK and CDR2 SYGVNS. CDR3 sequence: CASSVGLDNTIYF. CDR3 DNA sequence: TGTGCCAGCAGTGTCGGTCTCGATAACACCATATATTTT.

This chain links TRBV5-6 with TRBJ1-5, with 7 bases that match TRBD1. CDR3 length equals 16 residues. The germline gives CDR1 SGHDT, CDR2 YYEEEE. V was pared by 6 bases and J by 4 bases, with 13 bases of the junction left unmatched. The CDR3 bases are TGTGCCAGCACCTCCCGATTAGGGGACAGAAATCAGCCCCAGCATTTT. Translated, it gives CASTSRLGDRNQPQHF.

The chain links TRBV5-1 to TRBJ2-7, with D unclear. The CDR3 spans 15 residues. Germline V lookup: CDR1 SGHRS, CDR2 YFSETQ. V dropped 4 bases and J dropped 6 bases, with 20 bases sitting between them. CDR3 amino acids: CASSDFEFPRGEQYF. CDR3 DNA sequence: TGCGCCAGCAGCGATTTTGAGTTCCCCCGTGGCGAGCAGTACTTC.

This chain connects TRBV11-3 to TRBJ2-5, with 7 bases matching TRBD1. The CDR3 is 16 residues long. The germline V gene encodes CDR1 SGHNT and CDR2 YENEEA. V was pared by 6 bases and J by 0 bases, with 10 bases of the junction left unmatched. CDR3: CASRQGPVPYQETQYF. In nucleotides, the CDR3 is TGTGCCAGCAGACAGGGGCCCGTACCGTACCAAGAGACCCAGTACTTC.

This clone occurred a few times. The genes are TRBV11-2 and TRBJ1-1; D is ambiguous. Per germline, CDR1 SGHAT and CDR2 FQNNGV. V gave up 1 base and J gave up 0 bases, with 6 bases separating them. CDR3 length: 14 residues. This CDR3 reads CASSLGRLNTEAFF. The CDR3 bases are TGTGCCAGCAGCTTAGGCAGATTGAACACTGAAGCTTTCTTT.

In this sample, this clone turned up a few times. The CDR3 nucleotides are TGCAGTGCTAGGGGCCAGTACGAGCAGTACTTC. This gives the protein CSARGQYEQYF. The V gene is TRBV20-1, the J gene TRBJ2-7; D is ambiguous. The CDR3 has 11 amino acids. The V end lost 3 bases, the J end lost 4 bases, and 7 bases lay between the germline ends. Germline V gene data show CDR1 as DFQATT and CDR2 as SNEGSKA (reference sequence).

Only one count was recorded for this clone. The chain couples TRBV10-1 to TRBJ1-6; 7 positions match TRBD1. The CDR3 spans 14 residues. J was trimmed by 7 bases and V by 3 bases; bases with no gene match: 3. The V gene's germline CDR1 is WNHNN and CDR2 SYGVQD (reference sequence). In DNA, the CDR3 is TGCGCCAGCAGTGAAGACAGGGACAATTCACCCCTCCACTTT. This codes for CASSEDRDNSPLHF.

The V and J genes are TRBV7-3 and TRBJ1-1; D may be TRBD1 (6 bases). V was shortened by 2 bases and J by 9 bases, with 19 bases between the two germline ends. CDR3 length: 15 residues. Germline V gene lookup returns CDR1 SGHTA and CDR2 FQGTGA. The CDR3 nucleotides are TGTGCCAGCAGCTTAGGGGGAGGGGGTAAGAGGAAAGCTTTCTTT. This sequence encodes CASSLGGGGKRKAFF.

The chain combines TRBV10-3 with TRBJ2-7, with TRBD1 matching 8 bases. This CDR3 is built from 18 residues. With V trimmed by 7 bases and J by 0 bases, 17 bases remained unmatched. Germline V CDR1 and CDR2: ENHRY, SYGVKD. The CDR3 nucleotides are TGTGCCATCACCGCCGGCCCAGGGACAGGTCAAAGCTCCTACGAGCAGTACTTC. Translated: CAITAGPGTGQSSYEQYF.

The CDR3 DNA sequence: TGTGCCAGCAGCCTGAATTCACCCCTCCACTTT. Translating gives CASSLNSPLHF. The chain employs TRBV7-9 and TRBJ1-6; D not resolved. CDR3 length: 11 residues. The V gene lost 5 bases and the J gene lost 7 bases, with 3 bases spanning the gap. Germline V gene data show CDR1 as SEHNR and CDR2 as FQNEAQ (reference sequence).

V is TRBV10-3 and J is TRBJ1-1; D unclear. The CDR3 is 10 residues long. V was pared by 10 bases and J by 1 base, with 4 bases between. Germline V gives CDR1 ENHRY, CDR2 SYGVKD. The DNA of the CDR3 is TGTGCCACGGGGAACACTGAAGCTTTCTTT. Its protein is CATGNTEAFF.

This chain links TRBV4-3 with TRBJ1-2; TRBD1 is a possible D gene (6 bases). This CDR3 has 12 residues. The germline V gene encodes CDR1 LGHNA and CDR2 YSLEER. The V and J ends lost 6 bases and 8 bases respectively, with 13 bases between them. CDR3 sequence (DNA): TGCGCCAGCAGAACAGGGACCGGCGGCTACACCTTC. This translates into CASRTGTGGYTF.